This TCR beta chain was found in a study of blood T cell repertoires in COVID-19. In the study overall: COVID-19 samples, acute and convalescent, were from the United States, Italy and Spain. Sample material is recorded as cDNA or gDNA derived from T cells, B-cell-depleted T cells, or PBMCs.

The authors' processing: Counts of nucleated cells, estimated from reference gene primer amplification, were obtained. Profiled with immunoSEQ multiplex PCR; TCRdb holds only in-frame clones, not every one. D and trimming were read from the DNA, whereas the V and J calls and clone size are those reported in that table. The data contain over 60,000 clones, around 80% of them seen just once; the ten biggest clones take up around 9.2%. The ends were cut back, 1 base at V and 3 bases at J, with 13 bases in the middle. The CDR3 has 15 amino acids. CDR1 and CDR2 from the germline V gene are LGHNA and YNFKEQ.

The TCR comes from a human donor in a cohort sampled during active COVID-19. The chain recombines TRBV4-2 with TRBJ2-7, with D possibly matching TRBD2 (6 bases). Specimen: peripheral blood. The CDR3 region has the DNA TGTGCCAGCAGCCAAGTTAGTAGCGGAAACTACGAGCAGTACTTC. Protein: CASSQVSSGNYEQYF.